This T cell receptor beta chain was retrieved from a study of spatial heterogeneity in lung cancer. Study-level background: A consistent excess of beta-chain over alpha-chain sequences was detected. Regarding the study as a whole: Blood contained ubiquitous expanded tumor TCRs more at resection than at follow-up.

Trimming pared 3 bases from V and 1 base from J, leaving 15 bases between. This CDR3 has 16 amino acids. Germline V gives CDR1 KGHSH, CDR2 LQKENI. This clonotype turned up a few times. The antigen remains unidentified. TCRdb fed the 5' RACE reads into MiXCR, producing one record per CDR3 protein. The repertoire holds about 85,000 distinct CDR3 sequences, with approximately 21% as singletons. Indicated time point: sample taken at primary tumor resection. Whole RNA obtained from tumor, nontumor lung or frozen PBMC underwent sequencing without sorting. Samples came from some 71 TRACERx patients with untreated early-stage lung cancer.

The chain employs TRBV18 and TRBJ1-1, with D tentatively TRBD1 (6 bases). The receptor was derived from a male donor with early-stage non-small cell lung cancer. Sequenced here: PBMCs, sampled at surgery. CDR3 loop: CASSPENGTPNTEAFF. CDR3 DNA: TGTGCCAGCTCACCCGAAAACGGGACACCGAACACTGAAGCTTTCTTT.